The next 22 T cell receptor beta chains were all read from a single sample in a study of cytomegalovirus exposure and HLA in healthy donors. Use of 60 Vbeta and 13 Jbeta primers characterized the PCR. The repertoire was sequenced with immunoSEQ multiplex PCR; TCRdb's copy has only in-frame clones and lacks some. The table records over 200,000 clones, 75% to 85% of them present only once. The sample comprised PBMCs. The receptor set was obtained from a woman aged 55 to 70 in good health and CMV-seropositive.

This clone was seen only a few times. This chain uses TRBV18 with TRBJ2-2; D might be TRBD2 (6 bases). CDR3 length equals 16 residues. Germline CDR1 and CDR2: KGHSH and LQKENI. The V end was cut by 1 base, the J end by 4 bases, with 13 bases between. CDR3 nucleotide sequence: TGTGCCAGCTCACCACGAATCGGGGGAGGCACCGGGGAGCTGTTTTTT. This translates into CASSPRIGGGTGELFF.

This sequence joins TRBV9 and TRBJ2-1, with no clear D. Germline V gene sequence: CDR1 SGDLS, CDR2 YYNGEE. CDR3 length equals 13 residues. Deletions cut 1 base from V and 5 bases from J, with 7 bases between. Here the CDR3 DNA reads TGTGCCAGCAGCGTAAGAGTGGACAATGAGCAGTTCTTC. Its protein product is CASSVRVDNEQFF.

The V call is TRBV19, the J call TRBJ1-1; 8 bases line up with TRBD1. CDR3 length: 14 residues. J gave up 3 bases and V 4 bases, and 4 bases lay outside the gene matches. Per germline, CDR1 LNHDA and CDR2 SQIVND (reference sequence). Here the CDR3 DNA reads TGTGCCAGTAGTAAGGGACAGGTACACACTGAAGCTTTCTTT. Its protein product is CASSKGQVHTEAFF.

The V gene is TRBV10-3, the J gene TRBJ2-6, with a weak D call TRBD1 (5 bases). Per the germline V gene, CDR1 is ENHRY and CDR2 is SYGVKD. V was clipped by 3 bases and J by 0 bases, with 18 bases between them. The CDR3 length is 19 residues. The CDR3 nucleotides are TGTGCCATCAGTGACTTCAGACAGATTTTTAACTCTGGGGCCAACGTCCTGACTTTC. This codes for CAISDFRQIFNSGANVLTF.

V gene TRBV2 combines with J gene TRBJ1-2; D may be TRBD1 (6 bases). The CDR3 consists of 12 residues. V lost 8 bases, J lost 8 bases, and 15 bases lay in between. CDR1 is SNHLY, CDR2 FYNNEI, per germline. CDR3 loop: CASAQGPRGYTF. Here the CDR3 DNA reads TGTGCCAGCGCACAGGGACCCAGAGGCTACACCTTC.

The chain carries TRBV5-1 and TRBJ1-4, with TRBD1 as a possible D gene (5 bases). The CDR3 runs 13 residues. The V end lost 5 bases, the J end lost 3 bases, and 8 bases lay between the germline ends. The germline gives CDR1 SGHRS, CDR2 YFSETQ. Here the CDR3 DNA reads TGCGCCAGCAGTCAGGGATCTAATGAAAAACTGTTTTTT. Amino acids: CASSQGSNEKLFF.

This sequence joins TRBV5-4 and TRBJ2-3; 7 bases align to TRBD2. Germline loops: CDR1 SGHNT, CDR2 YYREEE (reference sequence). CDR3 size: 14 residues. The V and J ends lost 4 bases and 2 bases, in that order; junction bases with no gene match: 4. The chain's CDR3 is CASSRSGATDTQYF. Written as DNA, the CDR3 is TGTGCCAGCAGCCGAAGCGGGGCCACAGATACGCAGTATTTT. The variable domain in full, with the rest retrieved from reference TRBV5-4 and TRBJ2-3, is ETGVTQSPTHLIKTRGQQVTLRCSSQSGHNTVSWYQQALGQGPQFIFQYYREEENGRGNFPPRFSGLQFPNYSSELNVNALELDDSALYLCASSRSGATDTQYFGPGTRLTVL.

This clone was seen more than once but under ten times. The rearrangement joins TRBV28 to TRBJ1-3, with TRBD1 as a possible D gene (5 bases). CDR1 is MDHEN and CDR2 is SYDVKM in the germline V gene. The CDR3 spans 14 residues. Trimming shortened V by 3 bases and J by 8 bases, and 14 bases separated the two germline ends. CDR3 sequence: CASSLPTARDTIYF. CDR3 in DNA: TGTGCCAGCAGTTTGCCGACAGCCCGAGACACCATATATTTT.

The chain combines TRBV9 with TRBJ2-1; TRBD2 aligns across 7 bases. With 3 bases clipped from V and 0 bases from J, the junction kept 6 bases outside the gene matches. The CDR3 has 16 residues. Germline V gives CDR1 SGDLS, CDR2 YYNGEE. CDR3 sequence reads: CASSGASGRSYNEQFF. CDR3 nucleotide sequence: TGTGCCAGCAGCGGTGCTAGCGGCCGCTCCTACAATGAGCAGTTCTTC.

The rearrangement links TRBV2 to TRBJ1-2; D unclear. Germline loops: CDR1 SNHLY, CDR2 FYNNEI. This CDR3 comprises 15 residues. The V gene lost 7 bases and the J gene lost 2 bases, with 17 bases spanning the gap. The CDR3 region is CASTSGGLANYGYTF. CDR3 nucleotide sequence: TGTGCCAGCACCTCAGGAGGGTTGGCCAACTATGGCTACACCTTC.

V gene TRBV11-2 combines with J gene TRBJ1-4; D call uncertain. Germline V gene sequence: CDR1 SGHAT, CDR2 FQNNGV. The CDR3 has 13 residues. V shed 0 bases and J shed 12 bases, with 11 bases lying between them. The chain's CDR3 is CASSLDAVAELFF. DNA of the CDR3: TGTGCCAGCAGCTTAGATGCAGTAGCAGAACTGTTTTTT.

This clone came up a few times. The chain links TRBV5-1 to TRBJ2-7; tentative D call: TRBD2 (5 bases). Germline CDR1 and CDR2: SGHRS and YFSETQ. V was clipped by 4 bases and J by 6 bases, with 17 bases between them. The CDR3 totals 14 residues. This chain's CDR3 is CASSPNAAGLEQYF. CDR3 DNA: TGCGCCAGCAGCCCTAACGCCGCGGGCCTCGAGCAGTACTTC.

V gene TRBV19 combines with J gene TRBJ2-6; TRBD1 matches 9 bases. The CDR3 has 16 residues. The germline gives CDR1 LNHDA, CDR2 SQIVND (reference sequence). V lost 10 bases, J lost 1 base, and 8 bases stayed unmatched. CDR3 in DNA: TGTGCCACTCAGGACAGGGGAGATTCTGGGGCCAACGTCCTGACTTTC. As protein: CATQDRGDSGANVLTF.

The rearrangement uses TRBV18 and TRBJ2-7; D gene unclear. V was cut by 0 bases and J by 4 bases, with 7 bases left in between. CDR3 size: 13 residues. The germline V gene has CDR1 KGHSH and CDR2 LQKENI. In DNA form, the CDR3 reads TGTGCCAGCTCACCACCGTTCGGGTACGAGCAGTACTTC. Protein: CASSPPFGYEQYF.

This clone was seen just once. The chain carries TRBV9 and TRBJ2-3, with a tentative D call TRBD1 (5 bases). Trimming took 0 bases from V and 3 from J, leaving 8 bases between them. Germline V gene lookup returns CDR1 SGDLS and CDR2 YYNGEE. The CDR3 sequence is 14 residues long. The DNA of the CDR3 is TGTGCCAGCAGCGTAGCAAGGGGTACAGATACGCAGTATTTT. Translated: CASSVARGTDTQYF.

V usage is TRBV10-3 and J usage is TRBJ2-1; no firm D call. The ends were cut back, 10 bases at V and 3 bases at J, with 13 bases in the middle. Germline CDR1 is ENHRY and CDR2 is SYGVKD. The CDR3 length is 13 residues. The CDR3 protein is CAKKAELYNEQFF. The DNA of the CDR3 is TGTGCCAAGAAGGCGGAGCTCTACAATGAGCAGTTCTTC.

The CDR3 loop reads CASSRGEDTEAFF. The CDR3 DNA reads TGTGCCAGCAGCCGGGGGGAGGACACTGAAGCTTTCTTT. This chain links TRBV11-3 with TRBJ1-1; weak D call: TRBD1 (5 bases). V shed 5 bases and J shed 3 bases, with 10 bases lying between them. The CDR3 totals 13 residues. CDR1 is SGHNT and CDR2 is YENEEA in the germline V gene. Complete variable domain (other parts from reference TRBV11-3 and TRBJ1-1): EAGVVQSPRYKIIEKKQPVAFWCNPISGHNTLYWYLQNLGQGPELLIRYENEEAVDDSQLPKDRFSAERLKGVDSTLKIQPAELGDSAVYLCASSRGEDTEAFFGQGTRLTVV.

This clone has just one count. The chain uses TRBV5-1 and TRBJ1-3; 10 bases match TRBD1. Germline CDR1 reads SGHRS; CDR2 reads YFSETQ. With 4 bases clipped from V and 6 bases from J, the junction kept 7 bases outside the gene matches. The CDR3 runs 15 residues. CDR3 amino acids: CASSLGTGETNTIYF. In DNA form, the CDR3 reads TGCGCCAGCAGCCTAGGGACAGGGGAGACAAACACCATATATTTT.

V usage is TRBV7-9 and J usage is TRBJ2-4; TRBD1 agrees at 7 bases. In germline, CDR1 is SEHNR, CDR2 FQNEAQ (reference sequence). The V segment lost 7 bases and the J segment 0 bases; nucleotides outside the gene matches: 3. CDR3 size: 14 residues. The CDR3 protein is CASTQGVAKNIQYF. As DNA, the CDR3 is TGTGCCAGCACCCAGGGGGTAGCCAAAAACATTCAGTACTTC.

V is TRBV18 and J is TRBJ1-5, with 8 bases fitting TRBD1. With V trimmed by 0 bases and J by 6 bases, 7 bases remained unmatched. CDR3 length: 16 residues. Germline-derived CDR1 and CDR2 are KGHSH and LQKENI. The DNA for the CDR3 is TGTGCCAGCTCACCACCGGGGCAGGGGGCCGGTCAGCCCCAGCATTTT. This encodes CASSPPGQGAGQPQHF.

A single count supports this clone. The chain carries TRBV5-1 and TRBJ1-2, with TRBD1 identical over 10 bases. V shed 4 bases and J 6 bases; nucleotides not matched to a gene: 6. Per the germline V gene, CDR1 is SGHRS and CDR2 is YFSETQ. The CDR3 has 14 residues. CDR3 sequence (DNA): TGCGCCAGCAGCCCGGGACAGGGGCCTCATGGCTACACCTTC. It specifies CASSPGQGPHGYTF.

CDR3 in amino acids: CASSLSVQGNTEAFF. Here the CDR3 DNA reads TGTGCCAGCAGCTTATCCGTACAGGGGAACACTGAAGCTTTCTTT. The J gene is TRBJ1-1, the V gene TRBV11-2, with D possibly TRBD1 on 6 matching bases. The germline gives CDR1 SGHAT, CDR2 FQNNGV. Deletions cut 2 bases from V and 1 base from J, with 11 bases between. CDR3 length: 15 amino acids. Drawing the rest from reference TRBV11-2 and TRBJ1-1, the complete variable domain is EAGVAQSPRYKIIEKRQSVAFWCNPISGHATLYWYQQILGQGPKLLIQFQNNGVVDDSQLPKDRFSAERLKGVDSTLKIQPAKLEDSAVYLCASSLSVQGNTEAFFGQGTRLTVV.